These T cell receptor beta chains were read from a single sample in a study of blood T cell repertoires in COVID-19. Method: immunoSEQ multiplex PCR; TCRdb's copy keeps in-frame clones and lacks some. This table holds 100,000 or so clones, approximately 85% found once. Material for sequencing was peripheral blood. Source of these receptors: a human donor in a cohort sampled during active COVID-19. Both conserved end residues are part of each CDR3. A D gene is named only where the DNA matches it firmly. The listing skips clone size in some rows; elsewhere it reads once, few, many or a size class.

>TRBJ1-2|TRBV24-1|.|.
CATSDFAQNYGYTF
TGTGCCACCAGTGATTTTGCCCAGAACTATGGCTACACCTTC
>TRBJ2-7|TRBV5-5|.|.
CASSLGQGGSYEQYF
TGTGCCAGCAGCTTGGGACAGGGAGGCTCCTACGAGCAGTACTTC
>TRBJ2-6|TRBV4-3|.|TRBD1
CASSQGMDRWTSGANVLTF
TGCGCCAGCAGCCAAGGCATGGACAGGTGGACCTCTGGGGCCAACGTCCTGACTTTC
>TRBJ1-6|TRBV7-9|.|TRBD1
CASSSGQGNSPLHF
TGTGCCAGCAGCTCCGGACAGGGTAATTCACCCCTCCACTTT
>TRBJ2-3|TRBV10-1|.|TRBD1
CAREDGTAQYF
TGCGCCAGAGAAGACGGGACAGCGCAGTATTTT
>TRBJ2-1|TRBV6-2/TRBV6-3|few|.
CASSPTGGEQFF
TGTGCCAGCAGCCCAACGGGTGGTGAGCAGTTCTTC
>TRBJ2-2|TRBV4-1|.|TRBD1
CASSQDSLWDRGKSGELFF
TGCGCCAGCAGCCAAGATAGTCTATGGGACAGGGGTAAATCCGGGGAGCTGTTTTTT
>TRBJ1-1|TRBV19|.|.
CASIQQGDTEAFF
TGTGCCAGTATACAACAGGGCGATACTGAAGCTTTCTTT
>TRBJ2-4|TRBV28|.|TRBD2
CATLGDSGDKNIQYF
TGTGCCACGTTGGGGGATAGCGGGGACAAAAACATTCAGTACTTC
>TRBJ2-2|TRBV5-1|.|.
CASSLGGLDTGELFF
TGCGCCAGCAGCTTGGGTGGACTCGACACCGGGGAGCTGTTTTTT
>TRBJ2-3|TRBV5-1|.|TRBD1
CASSWWLQGGETDTQYF
TGCGCCAGCAGCTGGTGGCTACAGGGGGGTGAGACAGATACGCAGTATTTT
>TRBJ1-1|TRBV6-4|.|.
CASSVQVGTEAFF
TGTGCCAGCAGTGTTCAGGTTGGGACTGAAGCTTTCTTT
>TRBJ1-5|TRBV5-4|.|.
CASSFRLDSNQPQHF
TGTGCCAGCAGCTTTCGACTCGATAGCAATCAGCCCCAGCATTTT
>TRBJ2-5|TRBV5-1|.|TRBD2
CASSLAASGGFRETQYF
TGCGCCAGCAGCTTGGCGGCTAGCGGGGGGTTTAGAGAGACCCAGTACTTC
>TRBJ2-2|TRBV19|.|.
CASSIPTRVAGELFF
TGTGCCAGTAGTATCCCTACTCGGGTGGCCGGGGAGCTGTTTTTT
>TRBJ1-4|TRBV25-1|once|.
CASTDSGLPF
TGTGCCAGCACAGACTCTGGTCTCCCTTTT
>TRBJ2-7|TRBV10-3|.|.
CAISESLLHSYEQYF
TGTGCCATCAGTGAGTCCTTGTTGCACAGCTACGAGCAGTACTTC
>TRBJ2-1|TRBV27|.|TRBD2
CASSFGTSADNEQFF
TGTGCCAGCAGTTTCGGGACTAGCGCCGACAATGAGCAGTTCTTC
>TRBJ2-4|TRBV19|few|.
CASSAPRLENIQYF
TGTGCCAGTAGTGCGCCCAGACTTGAAAACATTCAGTACTTC